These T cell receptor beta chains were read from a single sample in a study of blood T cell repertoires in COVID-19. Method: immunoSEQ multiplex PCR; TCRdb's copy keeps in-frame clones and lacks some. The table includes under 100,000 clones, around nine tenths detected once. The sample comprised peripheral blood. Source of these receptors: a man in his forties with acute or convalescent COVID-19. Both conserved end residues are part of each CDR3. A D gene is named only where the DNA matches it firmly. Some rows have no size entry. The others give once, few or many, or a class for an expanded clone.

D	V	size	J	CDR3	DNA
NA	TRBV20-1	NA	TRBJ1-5	CSASREGFGNQPQHF	TGCAGTGCTAGTAGGGAGGGATTTGGGAATCAGCCCCAGCATTTT
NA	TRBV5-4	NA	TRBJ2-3	CASSLAGQGSDTQYF	TGTGCCAGCAGCTTGGCCGGGCAGGGGTCAGATACGCAGTATTTT
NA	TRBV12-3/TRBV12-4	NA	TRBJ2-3	CASSFPRGTQYF	TGTGCCAGCAGTTTTCCACGGGGTACGCAGTATTTT
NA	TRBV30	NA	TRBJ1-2	CAWETGPPSNYGYTF	TGTGCCTGGGAAACAGGGCCACCCTCTAACTATGGCTACACCTTC
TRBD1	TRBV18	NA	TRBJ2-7	CASSPPGTGAEKYF	TGTGCCAGCTCACCACCCGGGACAGGGGCCGAGAAGTACTTC
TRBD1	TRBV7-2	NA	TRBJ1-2	CASSLARTGVRDYGYTF	TGTGCCAGCAGCTTAGCGAGGACAGGGGTCCGGGACTATGGCTACACCTTC
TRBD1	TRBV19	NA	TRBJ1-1	CASSAKTGAEAFF	TGTGCCAGTAGTGCCAAAACAGGGGCTGAAGCTTTCTTT
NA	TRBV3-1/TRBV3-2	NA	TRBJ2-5	CASSPRIGREETQYF	TGTGCCAGCAGCCCTCGAATCGGCAGGGAAGAGACCCAGTACTTC
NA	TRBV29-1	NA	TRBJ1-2	CSVPDRTSSNYGYTF	TGCAGCGTTCCCGACCGTACTAGTTCTAACTATGGCTACACCTTC
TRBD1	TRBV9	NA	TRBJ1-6	CASSALTGEGSPLHF	TGTGCCAGCAGCGCCCTGACAGGGGAGGGATCACCCCTCCACTTT
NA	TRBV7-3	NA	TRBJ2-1	CASSVLGLLDNEQFF	TGTGCCAGCAGCGTCCTAGGTTTATTAGACAATGAGCAGTTCTTC
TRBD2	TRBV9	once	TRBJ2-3	CASSKGLAGETDTQYF	TGTGCCAGCAGCAAGGGACTAGCGGGAGAAACAGATACGCAGTATTTT
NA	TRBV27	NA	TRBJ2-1	CASRKEAGTAWDEQFF	TGTGCCAGCCGAAAGGAGGCGGGGACCGCCTGGGATGAGCAGTTCTTC
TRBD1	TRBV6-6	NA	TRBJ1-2	CASSMGTGGGYTF	TGTGCCAGCAGTATGGGGACAGGGGGTGGCTACACCTTC
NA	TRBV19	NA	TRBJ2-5	CASSIGLFQETQYF	TGTGCCAGTAGTATAGGGCTGTTCCAAGAGACCCAGTACTTC
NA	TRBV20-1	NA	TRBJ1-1	CSAGATEAFF	TGCAGTGCAGGGGCTACTGAAGCTTTCTTT
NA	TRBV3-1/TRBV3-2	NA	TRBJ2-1	CASSQERGGHNEQFF	TGTGCCAGCAGCCAAGAGAGGGGGGGCCACAATGAGCAGTTCTTC
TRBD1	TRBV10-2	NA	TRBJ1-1	CASGERAGGFLNTEAFF	TGCGCCAGCGGAGAGCGGGCAGGGGGCTTTCTGAACACTGAAGCTTTCTTT
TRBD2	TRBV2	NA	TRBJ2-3	CAIHPGTSGRVSDTQYF	TGTGCCATCCACCCTGGGACTAGCGGGAGAGTGTCAGATACGCAGTATTTT
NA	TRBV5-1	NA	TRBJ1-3	CASSLAAGLSSGNTIYF	TGCGCCAGCAGCTTGGCCGCGGGGCTCTCCTCTGGAAACACCATATATTTT
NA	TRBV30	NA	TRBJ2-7	CAWSRHSEPYEQYF	TGTGCCTGGAGTCGGCACAGTGAGCCCTACGAGCAGTACTTC
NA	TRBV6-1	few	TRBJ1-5	CASIGGANNQPQHF	TGTGCCAGCATCGGAGGGGCCAACAATCAGCCCCAGCATTTT